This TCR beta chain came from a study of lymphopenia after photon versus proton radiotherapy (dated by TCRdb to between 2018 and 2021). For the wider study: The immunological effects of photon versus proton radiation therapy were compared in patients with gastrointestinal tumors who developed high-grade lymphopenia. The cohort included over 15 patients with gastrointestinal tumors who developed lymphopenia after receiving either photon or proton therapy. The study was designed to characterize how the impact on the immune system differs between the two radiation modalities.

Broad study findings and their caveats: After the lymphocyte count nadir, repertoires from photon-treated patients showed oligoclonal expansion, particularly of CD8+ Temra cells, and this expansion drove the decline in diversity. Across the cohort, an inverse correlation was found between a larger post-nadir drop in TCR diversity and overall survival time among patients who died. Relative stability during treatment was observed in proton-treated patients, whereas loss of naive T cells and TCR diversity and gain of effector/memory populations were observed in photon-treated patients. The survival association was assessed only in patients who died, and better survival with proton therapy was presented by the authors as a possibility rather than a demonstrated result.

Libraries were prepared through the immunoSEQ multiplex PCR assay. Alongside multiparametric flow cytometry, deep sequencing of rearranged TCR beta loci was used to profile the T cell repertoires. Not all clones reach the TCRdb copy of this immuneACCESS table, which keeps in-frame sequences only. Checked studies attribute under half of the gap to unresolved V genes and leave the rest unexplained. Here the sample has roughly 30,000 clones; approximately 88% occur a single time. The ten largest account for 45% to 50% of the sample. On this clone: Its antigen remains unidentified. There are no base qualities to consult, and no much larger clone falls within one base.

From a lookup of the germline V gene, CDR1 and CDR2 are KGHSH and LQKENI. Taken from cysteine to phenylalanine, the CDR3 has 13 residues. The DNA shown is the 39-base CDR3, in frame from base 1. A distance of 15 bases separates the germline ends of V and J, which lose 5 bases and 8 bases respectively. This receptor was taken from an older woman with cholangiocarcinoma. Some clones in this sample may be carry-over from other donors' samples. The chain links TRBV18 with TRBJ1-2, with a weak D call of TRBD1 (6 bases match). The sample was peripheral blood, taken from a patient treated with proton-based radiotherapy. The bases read TGTGCCAGCTCATTACAGGGCGAGGAAGGCTACACCTTC. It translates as CASSLQGEEGYTF.